The sequence of this TCR beta chain was determined in a study of blood T cells in healthy people across ages. Points from the study as a whole: Per million T cells, TCR beta diversity dropped about linearly as age rose.

The CDR3 sequence is 16 residues long. Roughly 10 milliliters was the volume of peripheral blood drawn from each donor. Each sample used at least 6.5 million PBMCs. Total RNA, at least 5 micrograms per sample, was extracted from PBMCs. For the second PCR, which ran for roughly 7 to 11 cycles, a sample-barcoded 5' primer and a J-beta primer mix were used. Each CDR3 protein gets one entry after TCRdb re-called the 5' RACE reads with MiXCR. The table has roughly 800,000 distinct CDR3 sequences, 55% to 70% seen once. A note on this clonotype: Its antigen remains unknown.

V and J are TRBV12-3 or TRBV12-4 and TRBJ2-1; 8 bases are a match to TRBD1. The J call is doubtful: the DNA matches TRBJ2-5 better. The sequenced material came from blood. The TCR was taken from a man aged 25-45 years in good health. As DNA, the CDR3 is TGTGCCAGCAGTCAACTACAGGGGGGAGAAGTGGAGACCCAGTACTTC. Translation gives CASSQLQGGEVETQYF.